These T cell receptor beta chains were read from a single sample in a study of T cell responses to AZD1222 COVID-19 vaccine. TCRdb's copy holds only in-frame clones and misses some; the assay was immunoSEQ multiplex PCR. The table has roughly 200,000 clones, approximately 91% seen once; the top ten hold 1.7%. Sequences were derived from peripheral blood, sampled 28 days after the second AZD1222 dose. All receptors derive from an adult who received the AZD1222 COVID-19 vaccine. The CDR3 runs from the conserved cysteine through the conserved F or W. The D gene is left open where the match is weak. Clone size is shown for a subset of rows, as once, few, many or a class of expanded clone.

NA,TRBJ2-1,NA,TRBV6-5,TGTGCCAGCAGTTACGAAGGGGGTATCTACAATGAGCAGTTCTTC,CASSYEGGIYNEQFF
NA,TRBJ2-4,NA,TRBV3-1/TRBV3-2,TGTGCCAGCAGCCACGGGCAGGGCAAAAACATTCAGTACTTC,CASSHGQGKNIQYF
NA,TRBJ1-1,once,TRBV5-1,TGCGCCAGCAGCTTGGATTACGGCCAGGAGACTGAAGCTTTCTTT,CASSLDYGQETEAFF
TRBD1,TRBJ1-3,NA,TRBV5-6,TGTGCCAGCAGCCAGGACAGGGGAAACACCATATATTTT,CASSQDRGNTIYF
TRBD2,TRBJ2-1,NA,TRBV7-2,TGTGCCAGCAGCTTTTTACCGTCAGCTAGCGGGCCAGTTGTCTTC,CASSFLPSASGPVVF
TRBD1,TRBJ1-5,NA,TRBV11-2,TGTGCCAGCAGCTTAGGACAGGGTGGCAATCAGCCCCAGCATTTT,CASSLGQGGNQPQHF
NA,TRBJ2-7,NA,TRBV27,TGTGCCAGCAGTTTATCCCGGGACACGTACGAGCAGTACTTC,CASSLSRDTYEQYF
TRBD1,TRBJ1-2,NA,TRBV27,TGTGCCAGCAGTTCCCCCTCTCTCGGACAGGGGGCTCCGGACTACACCTTC,CASSSPSLGQGAPDYTF
NA,TRBJ2-5,NA,TRBV14,TGTGCCAGCAGCCACGGGGGGCCTCTAACAGAGACCCAGTACTTC,CASSHGGPLTETQYF
NA,TRBJ1-5,NA,TRBV2,TGTGCCAGCAGGGATGGGACGGCGAGCAATCAGCCCCAGCATTTT,CASRDGTASNQPQHF
NA,TRBJ2-4,NA,TRBV20-1,TGCAGTGCTAGAGATCGGGGGGCTCAGTACTTC,CSARDRGAQYF
NA,TRBJ2-2,NA,TRBV7-9,TGTGCCAGCAGCTTACGGTCCCCCCTGAGCACCGGGGAGCTGTTTTTT,CASSLRSPLSTGELFF
NA,TRBJ1-2,NA,TRBV5-1,TGCGCCAGCAGCTTGGACCCAGCTAACTATGGCTACACCTTC,CASSLDPANYGYTF
NA,TRBJ1-1,NA,TRBV5-1,TGCGCCAGCAGCTTGGGGCAGAGCACTGAAGCTTTCTTT,CASSLGQSTEAFF
NA,TRBJ1-1,few,TRBV6-5,TGTGCCAGCAGCGAGCCAGGGAGGGCTGAAGCTTTCTTT,CASSEPGRAEAFF
NA,TRBJ1-3,NA,TRBV3-1/TRBV3-2,TGTGCCAGCAGCCAAGATGTTCGCCGAGTCTCTGGAAACACCATATATTTT,CASSQDVRRVSGNTIYF
NA,TRBJ2-1,NA,TRBV24-1,TGTGCCACCAGTGCTCATGAGGTTGGTCAGCGGGAGCAGTTCTTC,CATSAHEVGQREQFF
NA,TRBJ2-2,NA,TRBV7-9,TGTGCCAGCAGCTTAGTAGGGTCCTTTGGGGAGCTGTTTTTT,CASSLVGSFGELFF
TRBD1,TRBJ1-1,NA,TRBV7-9,TGTGCCAGCAGCGATAGACAGGGGGCTGAAGCTTTCTTT,CASSDRQGAEAFF
TRBD1,TRBJ2-2,NA,TRBV10-2,TGCGCCAGCAGCCAAATCGTACAGGGGCCTCCGGGCACCGGGGAGCTGTTTTTT,CASSQIVQGPPGTGELFF
NA,TRBJ1-5,NA,TRBV27,TGTGCCAGCAGTCCGGCCCCACTAAGGGGTGATCAGCCCCAGCATTTT,CASSPAPLRGDQPQHF
NA,TRBJ2-5,NA,TRBV5-1,TGCGCCAGCAGGCCCCGCCGGGACACTGAGACCCAGTACTTC,CASRPRRDTETQYF
NA,TRBJ1-2,NA,TRBV3-1/TRBV3-2,TGTGCCAGCAGCCGACGAAAGGGAAGGGATTTTGGCTACACCTTC,CASSRRKGRDFGYTF